This TCR beta chain emerged from a study of Ad26.COV2.S vaccination and SARS-CoV-2 variants (dated by TCRdb to the early 2020s). Regarding the study in general: TCRbeta repertoire sequencing was used to assess the specificity and breadth of SARS-CoV-2-reactive T cell receptors after Ad26.COV2.S vaccination. A total of about 30 samples were included in the TCR-sequenced set, comprising around 20 Ad26.COV2.S vaccine recipients, 5 placebo recipients and 8 SARS-CoV-2 convalescent individuals.

Broad study findings and their caveats: Ad26.COV2.S recipients had higher spike-specific TCR breadth than placebo recipients (P = 0.0014). Non-spike TCR breadth was comparable between vaccine and placebo recipients, consistent with the vaccine containing only spike. It was noted by the authors that total T cell responses may have been underestimated by the TCR breadth and depth analyses. Substantial breadth of spike-specific CD8+ and CD4+ T cell responses was reported after vaccination.

TCRbeta CDR3 regions were sequenced with the immunoSEQ Assay. After extraction, genomic DNA underwent amplification by bias-controlled multiplex PCR, followed by high-throughput sequencing. Regarding the original processing steps: To quantify the absolute abundance of every unique TCRbeta CDR3 region, sequences were collapsed and filtered. T cell fraction was estimated by normalization of TCRbeta template counts to usable DNA, with usable DNA being measured through amplification of reference genes present in all nucleated cells. Repertoire TCRs were annotated as SARS-CoV-2-specific when V gene, CDR3 amino acid sequence and J gene were exactly matched to a known reactive TCR set. The reference SARS-CoV-2 TCR set was obtained from MIRA and was filtered for enrichment in COVID-19-positive ImmuneCODE repertoires, whereby public or cross-reactive TCRs were removed. Drawing on the MIRA antigens, annotated TCRs were analysed further at the level of specific ORF or position within ORF. Breadth was defined as the number of annotated unique rearrangements divided by the total number of unique productive rearrangements, and depth was defined as the summed frequency of the annotated unique rearrangements. TCR breadth was compared between groups using two-sided Wilcoxon rank-sum tests. TCRdb took over this immuneACCESS table, retaining in-frame rearrangements with V and J assigned. Such tables are incomplete; in checked studies, under half of the missing clones stem from an unresolved V gene, and the remainder is unexplained. The V and J calls and clone size are taken from that table; D and trimming were inferred from the DNA. The sample has about 350,000 clones on record, 92% of them singletons. The ten largest clones take up 3% to 5% of the sample.

Reading the label with the study, this specimen's time point is: individuals recovered from natural SARS-CoV-2 infection. Looking up the germline V gene (reference sequence) yields CDR1 DFQATT and CDR2 SNEGSKA. CDR3 length: 11 amino acids, cysteine to phenylalanine. Left in the record is the CDR3 DNA by itself, 33 bases read in frame from the first base. V and J lose 1 base and 15 bases, and a span of 10 bases separates them. Remarks on this clone: Its antigen is still unknown. One base away there is no much larger clone; base qualities are not given.

The chain joins TRBV20-1 to TRBJ1-6; 6 matching bases give a weak D call of TRBD1. The TCR was taken from a human donor who had recovered from COVID-19. The material sequenced was peripheral blood, taken after recovery from COVID-19. For the CDR3, the sequence is CSARADRDLHF. The base sequence is TGCAGTGCTAGAGCGGACAGAGACCTCCACTTT.